This paragraph covers one T cell receptor (beta chain) sequence. Source study methods: Nucleated cell number was recorded as an estimate derived from reference gene primer amplification. Clones were sequenced by immunoSEQ multiplex PCR, and TCRdb holds only the in-frame ones, with some missing. The V and J calls and clone size come from that table; D and trimming were worked out from the DNA. This table holds some 180,000 clones, 90% found once. The sample belongs to a study of blood T cell repertoires in COVID-19. Study background: Samples of COVID-19 (acute and convalescent) were obtained from the United States, Italy and Spain. Sample material is recorded as cDNA or gDNA derived from T cells, B-cell-depleted T cells, or PBMCs.

CDR1 SGHDT and CDR2 YYEEEE come from the germline V gene. V shed 2 bases and J 4 bases; nucleotides not matched to a gene: 8. This CDR3 comprises 15 residues. The TCR sequence derives from a man over 45 with acute or convalescent COVID-19. Sequencing was carried out using peripheral blood. The rearrangement links TRBV5-6 to TRBJ2-7, with 8 bases lining up with TRBD2. The CDR3 coding sequence is TGTGCCAGCAGCTTATGGCTAGCGGGCTTGTACGAGCAGTACTTC. It is translated as CASSLWLAGLYEQYF.